This TCR beta chain was documented in a study of T-cell memory formation after mild COVID-19. Study information: Largely, the TCR clusters proved donor specific. Study-wide points: Chiefly within CM and EM were the contracting CD4+ clones; CD8+ ones were within EMRA. CD4/CD8 balance held among clones contracting day 15 to 85, and later expanders leaned CD4+.

Turning to this clonotype: Its antigen is undetermined.

TCRdb used MiXCR to reprocess the 5' RACE reads, holding one entry per CDR3 protein. The data show some 300,000 distinct CDR3 sequences, 20% to 25% seen once. The V end was cut by 4 bases, the J end by 5 bases, with 12 bases between. The CDR3 runs 13 residues. The V gene's germline CDR1 is SGHRS and CDR2 YFSETQ. The TCR originated in a man aged 18 to 30 who had mild COVID-19 (a few samples of this study predate the infection). Cell type and time point are not known. Sequencing used PBMCs or a T cell subset sorted from them (not recorded which). The V gene is TRBV5-1, the J gene TRBJ1-1; tentatively, D is TRBD1 (5 bases). DNA of the CDR3: TGCGCCAGCAGCCCGGCGGGGGGGACTGAAGCTTTCTTT. Protein product: CASSPAGGTEAFF.